This T cell receptor beta chain was documented in a study of regulatory T cells in long-lasting Graves disease. Study-wide context: A definition of persistent Graves' disease required over 5 years of antithyroid drugs plus positive TSH receptor antibodies.

Germline V lookup: CDR1 MNHEY, CDR2 SMNVEV (reference sequence). The length of the CDR3 is 16 residues. The germline V and J ends were trimmed by 6 bases and 5 bases, with 22 bases remaining between them. The time point was: persistent/refractory GD, antithyroid drugs over 5 years with positive TRAb. PBMC RNA was the source of the TCR library. Findings of the study overall: Favored gene segments in persistent disease were TRBV28, TRBJ1-2 and TRBJ2-5.

At least ten counts were recorded for this clonotype. Its antigen is unknown. Through Arm-PCR of CDR3 regions and iRepertoire HTBI primers, TCR beta libraries were built. Study processing details: Spanning all samples, the identified segments comprised about 62 TRBV and approximately 14 TRBJ. TCRdb passed the multiplex PCR reads through MiXCR, listing each CDR3 protein once. These V and J calls rely on TCRdb rather than the paper's analysis. This sample has more than 300,000 distinct CDR3 sequences, with around 23% found just once. The source was peripheral blood mononuclear cells (PBMCs), collected when the disease was refractory, from a patient treated with antithyroid drugs. This sequence joins TRBV27 and TRBJ2-5; D is unresolved. This receptor was obtained from a middle-aged woman with Graves disease. For the CDR3, the DNA is TGTGCCAGCAGCTCACGGTCGAAGGGATTAGGCGAGACCCAGTACTTC. Amino acids: CASSSRSKGLGETQYF.